These 28 T cell receptor beta chains share one sample of origin, sequenced in a study of cytomegalovirus exposure and HLA in healthy donors. The PCR ran on 60 Vbeta and 13 Jbeta primers. The data were produced by immunoSEQ multiplex PCR, yet TCRdb's version contains in-frame clones alone and is incomplete. The sample has under 200,000 clones, just under 80% seen once; the top ten hold roughly 1.3%. The sequenced material came from PBMCs. These TCRs come from a man under 40 in good health and CMV-seronegative.

This clone was seen only a few times. This rearrangement joins TRBV9 to TRBJ2-1; TRBD2 is a possible D gene (6 bases). V was pared by 5 bases and J by 0 bases, with 9 bases between. Germline V gene lookup returns CDR1 SGDLS and CDR2 YYNGEE. The CDR3 runs to 14 residues. This CDR3 is CASRLADSYNEQFF. The DNA for the CDR3 is TGTGCCAGCAGATTAGCGGACTCCTACAATGAGCAGTTCTTC.

The chain couples TRBV28 to TRBJ2-5; TRBD2 matches 7 bases. The CDR3 contains 17 residues. Germline CDR1 MDHEN, CDR2 SYDVKM. V was clipped by 8 bases and J by 1 base; unmatched bases: 16. The CDR3 loop is CASHPRDYKTTQETQYF. The CDR3 DNA sequence: TGTGCCAGCCATCCCCGGGACTACAAAACAACCCAAGAGACCCAGTACTTC.

The chain carries TRBV14 and TRBJ2-2, with 11 bases that match TRBD2. CDR3 length equals 18 residues. Germline V CDR1 and CDR2: SGHDN, FVKESK. V shed 0 bases, J shed 0 bases, and the junction held 3 bases outside the gene matches. The CDR3 DNA is TGTGCCAGCAGCCAAGAGGGACTAGCGGTCGCGAACACCGGGGAGCTGTTTTTT. This sequence encodes CASSQEGLAVANTGELFF.

The chain combines TRBV29-1 with TRBJ1-1, with 7 bases fitting TRBD1. After removal of 6 bases from V and 1 base from J, the junction contained 14 bases not matched to a gene. The germline V gene has CDR1 SQVTM and CDR2 ANQGSEA. The CDR3 spans 16 residues. CDR3 protein: CSVYLTGQIRNTEAFF. The CDR3 DNA sequence: TGCAGCGTCTACCTGACGGGACAGATTAGGAACACTGAAGCTTTCTTT.

The chain is built from TRBV15 and TRBJ1-2, with 8 bases fitting TRBD1. The germline gives CDR1 LNHNV, CDR2 YYDKDF (reference sequence). The CDR3 spans 16 residues. V dropped 3 bases and J dropped 5; count of bases not matched to a gene: 11. This CDR3 is CATSSNPGGLAYGYTF. The CDR3 DNA reads as TGTGCCACCAGCAGTAACCCAGGGGGCTTAGCTTATGGCTACACCTTC.

This chain connects TRBV6-6 to TRBJ1-1, with D possibly matching TRBD1 (5 bases). With 5 bases removed from V and 0 bases from J, the gap between germline ends came to 13 bases. There are 15 residues in the CDR3. The germline CDR1 and CDR2 sequences are MNHNY and SVGAGI (reference sequence). The CDR3 protein is CASSPPGVMNTEAFF. DNA of the CDR3: TGTGCCAGCAGTCCCCCGGGGGTAATGAACACTGAAGCTTTCTTT.

This sequence joins TRBV30 and TRBJ1-2; 7 bases are a match to TRBD1. Germline V gene lookup returns CDR1 GTSNPN and CDR2 SVGIG (reference sequence). The V gene end was trimmed by 5 bases and the J gene end by 0 bases; junction bases not matched to a gene: 6. The CDR3 length is 14 residues. The CDR3 DNA sequence: TGTGCCTGGGTCGGGACAGCTCCTAACTATGGCTACACCTTC. This gives the protein CAWVGTAPNYGYTF.

This chain joins TRBV13 and TRBJ2-1; no firm D call. Per germline, CDR1 PRHDT and CDR2 FYEKMQ (reference sequence). V was clipped by 5 bases and J by 0 bases, with 8 bases between them. CDR3 length: 14 residues. The CDR3 nucleotides read TGTGCCAGCAGCGGCTCCCGCTCCTACAATGAGCAGTTCTTC. Translating gives CASSGSRSYNEQFF.

The chain joins TRBV6-5 to TRBJ1-1, with D maybe TRBD1 (5 bases). CDR3 length: 14 residues. From germline, CDR1 is MNHEY and CDR2 SVGAGI. Trimming cost V 0 bases and J 5 bases, with 10 bases left between them. The CDR3, as DNA: TGTGCCAGCAGTTACTCCGGGGGGGGGACTGAAGCTTTCTTT. This sequence encodes CASSYSGGGTEAFF.

The chain carries TRBV15 and TRBJ1-3; 7 bases fit TRBD1. Germline V lookup: CDR1 LNHNV, CDR2 YYDKDF (reference sequence). This CDR3 spans 16 amino acids. The junction had 4 bases not matched to a gene; V was cut back by 0 bases and J by 2 bases. Here the CDR3 reads CATSRDSGTAGNTIYF. CDR3 sequence (DNA): TGTGCCACCAGCAGAGATTCCGGGACAGCTGGAAACACCATATATTTT.

The rearrangement links TRBV7-3 to TRBJ2-3; 9 nucleotides align to TRBD1. The CDR3 runs to 16 residues. Germline loops: CDR1 SGHTA, CDR2 FQGTGA. J gave up 0 bases and V 5 bases, and 6 bases lay outside the gene matches. CDR3 region: CASSILGQGSTDTQYF. For the CDR3, the DNA is TGTGCCAGCAGCATATTAGGACAGGGGAGCACAGATACGCAGTATTTT.

This clone has more than one count but fewer than ten. The chain couples TRBV4-3 to TRBJ1-4, with 11 bases aligning to TRBD1. The CDR3 extends over 18 amino acids. Per the germline V gene, CDR1 is LGHNA and CDR2 is YSLEER. V shed 5 bases, J shed 5 bases, and the junction held 13 bases outside the gene matches. DNA for the CDR3: TGCGCCAGCAGCAAAGGGTTAAGCCGGGACAGGGGGAATGAAAAACTGTTTTTT. Its protein is CASSKGLSRDRGNEKLFF.

The chain combines TRBV19 with TRBJ2-2, with D tentatively TRBD2 (5 bases). The CDR3 extends over 14 amino acids. Germline loops: CDR1 LNHDA, CDR2 SQIVND (reference sequence). V shed 3 bases and J shed 4 bases, with 9 bases lying between them. DNA of the CDR3: TGTGCCAGTAGTATGACGGGGAGCACCGGGGAGCTGTTTTTT. The encoded protein is CASSMTGSTGELFF.

The J gene is TRBJ1-1, the V gene TRBV9; TRBD1 matches at 7 bases. V shed 0 bases, J shed 1 base, and the junction held 3 bases outside the gene matches. Germline loops: CDR1 SGDLS, CDR2 YYNGEE. This CDR3 region has 15 residues. CDR3 in DNA: TGTGCCAGCAGCGTAGAAGGGGGCAGGAACACTGAAGCTTTCTTT. The encoded protein is CASSVEGGRNTEAFF.

The chain has TRBV30 and TRBJ2-7, with a tentative D call TRBD1 (5 bases). The CDR3 runs 11 residues. V was trimmed by 0 bases and J by 6 bases, leaving 6 bases between them. The germline V gene encodes CDR1 GTSNPN and CDR2 SVGIG (reference sequence). The CDR3 loop reads CAWSVGAEQYF. The CDR3 nucleotides are TGTGCCTGGAGTGTTGGGGCCGAGCAGTACTTC.

V gene TRBV15 combines with J gene TRBJ1-6, with 8 bases identical to TRBD1. The CDR3 is made up of 15 amino acids. After removal of 4 bases from V and 7 bases from J, the junction contained 6 bases not matched to a gene. Looked up from germline, CDR1 is LNHNV and CDR2 is YYDKDF (reference sequence). Here the CDR3 reads CATSIRTGWNSPLHF. The CDR3 bases are TGTGCCACCAGCATCCGGACAGGGTGGAATTCACCCCTCCACTTT.

This rearrangement joins TRBV28 to TRBJ2-3; 8 positions agree with TRBD1. After removal of 3 bases from V and 6 bases from J, the junction contained 5 bases not matched to a gene. From germline, CDR1 is MDHEN and CDR2 SYDVKM. This CDR3 has 14 amino acids. The DNA of the CDR3 is TGTGCCAGCAGTTTGTACCAGGGGGCTGATACGCAGTATTTT. Translation gives CASSLYQGADTQYF.

The rearrangement links TRBV15 to TRBJ2-1, with TRBD1 matching 10 bases. The V gene's germline CDR1 is LNHNV and CDR2 YYDKDF (reference sequence). This CDR3 is built from 19 residues. J lost 1 base, V lost 3 bases, and 12 bases had no gene match. CDR3 nucleotides: TGTGCCACCAGCAGCAGGGACAGGGGCTTCCTTATATCCTACAATGAGCAGTTCTTC. It specifies CATSSRDRGFLISYNEQFF.

This clone was recorded only once. The chain has TRBV7-8 and TRBJ2-7; TRBD2 agrees at 8 bases. Losses at the gene ends were 2 bases for V and 2 bases for J; bases not matched to a gene: 8. CDR1 SGHVS and CDR2 FQNEAQ come from the germline V gene. The length of the CDR3 is 16 residues. The CDR3 reads CASSLRASGPTYEQYF. DNA for the CDR3: TGTGCCAGCAGCTTACGAGCTAGCGGGCCAACCTACGAGCAGTACTTC.

The V call is TRBV30, the J call TRBJ2-7; 7 bases line up with TRBD2. Looked up from germline, CDR1 is GTSNPN and CDR2 is SVGIG (reference sequence). CDR3 size: 16 residues. After removal of 3 bases from V and 6 bases from J, the junction contained 17 bases not matched to a gene. Here the CDR3 DNA reads TGTGCCTGGAGCGGGGAGCGGGATAACCCCTCCCTCGAGCAGTACTTC. This sequence encodes CAWSGERDNPSLEQYF.

The genes are TRBV11-2 and TRBJ1-1, with 8 bases lining up with TRBD1. Germline V CDR1 and CDR2: SGHAT, FQNNGV. The CDR3 has 13 amino acids. Trimming at V came to 5 bases and at J to 4 bases, leaving 3 bases not matched to a gene. The CDR3 loop is CASSTDRVTEAFF. The CDR3 DNA reads TGTGCCAGCAGCACGGACAGGGTCACTGAAGCTTTCTTT. Supplemented by reference TRBV11-2 and TRBJ1-1, the full variable domain reads EAGVAQSPRYKIIEKRQSVAFWCNPISGHATLYWYQQILGQGPKLLIQFQNNGVVDDSQLPKDRFSAERLKGVDSTLKIQPAKLEDSAVYLCASSTDRVTEAFFGQGTRLTVV.

The J gene is TRBJ2-6, the V gene TRBV4-1, with D possibly being TRBD1 (6 bases). Per the germline V gene, CDR1 is MGHRA and CDR2 is YSYEKL. This CDR3 comprises 17 residues. Trimming removed 2 bases from V and 1 base from J, with 12 bases in between. The CDR3 coding sequence is TGCGCCAGCAGCCAATCCCGCAGGGGATCTGGGGCCAACGTCCTGACTTTC. Its translation: CASSQSRRGSGANVLTF.

Comments on this clone: Germline and junction disagree at one end, which may indicate a read error. V and J are TRBV2 and TRBJ2-1; perhaps TRBD1 as D (5 bases). Germline V lookup: CDR1 SNHLY, CDR2 FYNNEI. CDR3 length: 14 residues. The CDR3 DNA sequence: TGTGCCAGCAGGGAAGGCAGGGCCGTGGGTGAGCAGTTCTTC. This gives the protein CASREGRAVGEQFF.

The chain joins TRBV29-1 to TRBJ1-2; D perhaps matches TRBD1 (5 bases). The V end was cut by 7 bases, the J end by 6 bases, with 15 bases between. This CDR3 region has 12 residues. Germline-derived CDR1 and CDR2 are SQVTM and ANQGSEA. CDR3 coding DNA: TGCAGCGGGTTGGATTCGGGGGATGGCTACACCTTC. It yields the protein CSGLDSGDGYTF. The variable domain in full, with the rest retrieved from reference TRBV29-1 and TRBJ1-2, is SAVISQKPSRDICQRGTSLTIQCQVDSQVTMMFWYRQQPGQSLTLIATANQGSEATYESGFVIDKFPISRPNLTFSTLTVSNMSPEDSSIYLCSGLDSGDGYTFGSGTRLTVV.

This sequence joins TRBV4-1 and TRBJ1-5; a weak D match, TRBD1 (5 bases). V was pared by 0 bases and J by 5 bases, with 14 bases between. Germline values: CDR1 MGHRA, CDR2 YSYEKL. The CDR3 length is 16 residues. This CDR3 reads CASSQDPQGGDQPQHF. CDR3 nucleotides: TGCGCCAGCAGCCAAGACCCCCAGGGTGGAGATCAGCCCCAGCATTTT.

The genes are TRBV9 and TRBJ2-4, with 10 bases fitting TRBD2. Germline V gives CDR1 SGDLS, CDR2 YYNGEE. With 4 bases clipped from V and 0 bases from J, the junction kept 1 base outside the gene matches. This CDR3 has 15 amino acids. The CDR3 spells CASSPSGGAKNIQYF. In DNA form, the CDR3 reads TGTGCCAGCAGCCCTAGCGGGGGAGCCAAAAACATTCAGTACTTC.

V is TRBV9 and J is TRBJ1-6; 9 nucleotides align to TRBD1. The CDR3 is 17 residues long. The germline CDR1 and CDR2 sequences are SGDLS and YYNGEE. V lost 0 bases and J lost 11; bases outside the gene matches: 12. The CDR3 region is CASSVAAGQGLAAPLHF. CDR3 nucleotides: TGTGCCAGCAGCGTAGCGGCGGGACAGGGCCTGGCGGCACCCCTCCACTTT.

The chain has TRBV5-4 and TRBJ1-1; TRBD1 matches 8 bases. Trimming removed 3 bases from V and 6 bases from J; junction bases left unmatched: 13. This CDR3 is built from 16 residues. CDR1 is SGHNT, CDR2 YYREEE, per germline (reference sequence). CDR3 loop: CASSSLGQGLRAEAFF. CDR3 DNA sequence: TGTGCCAGCAGCTCTCTAGGACAGGGTTTAAGGGCTGAAGCTTTCTTT.